The clone carrying this T cell receptor beta chain was seen only a few times. Its matching antigen is unknown. As for time point: pre-sensitization, week 0. This sample's treatment: therapeutic diphenylcyclopropenone sensitization with weekly scalp DPC. TCRdb recomputed calls from the RACE reads with MiXCR, one row per CDR3 protein. Altogether 84,000 or so distinct CDR3 sequences are present, 8.5% being singletons, with the ten largest covering just over 2.5%. This specimen belongs to a study of human T cells and chemical hapten exposure. Per the germline V gene, CDR1 is SGHVS and CDR2 is FQNEAQ. The CDR3 spans 14 residues. V lost 4 bases, J lost 7 bases, and 17 bases lay in between. Study-level results: Patch test score showed a positive correlation with PT1 expanded TCR counts.

The chain uses TRBV7-8 and TRBJ2-7, with TRBD2 as a possible D gene (6 bases). The TCR originated in a man between 35 and 55 years old with alopecia areata. Some clones in this sample may be carry-over from other donors' samples. Source: whole blood, taken in connection with sensitization to the hapten diphenylcyclopropenone (DPC). Written as DNA, the CDR3 is TGTGCCAGCAGCTCAAATACTAGCTGGGGGGAGCAGTACTTC. It yields the protein CASSSNTSWGEQYF.